This T cell receptor (beta chain) comes out of a study of blood T cell repertoires in COVID-19. About the research overall: Some COVID-19 samples were acute and others convalescent; all came from the United States, Italy and Spain. PBMCs, B-cell-depleted T cells, or T cells provided the cDNA or gDNA that made up the material.

Trimming took 6 bases from V and 1 from J; bases not matched to a gene: 3. CDR1 is SGHAT, CDR2 FQNNGV, per germline. This CDR3 has 14 residues. As handled by the study authors: For nucleated cells, counts were estimated from reference gene primer amplification. TCRdb keeps only in-frame clones here, not all; method: immunoSEQ multiplex PCR. The DNA was the basis for D and trimming; V, J and clone size are from that table. The repertoire has some 27,000 clones, around nine tenths of them found once; the top ten carry less than 15%. The clonotype originates from a human donor in a cohort sampled during active COVID-19. The donor label of this sample is uncertain. The rearrangement links TRBV11-2 to TRBJ1-5; 7 bases are shared with TRBD1. The specimen was peripheral blood. CDR3 nucleotides: TGTGCCAGCAGTGCGACAGGGAGCAATCAGCCCCAGCATTTT. Translating it yields CASSATGSNQPQHF.